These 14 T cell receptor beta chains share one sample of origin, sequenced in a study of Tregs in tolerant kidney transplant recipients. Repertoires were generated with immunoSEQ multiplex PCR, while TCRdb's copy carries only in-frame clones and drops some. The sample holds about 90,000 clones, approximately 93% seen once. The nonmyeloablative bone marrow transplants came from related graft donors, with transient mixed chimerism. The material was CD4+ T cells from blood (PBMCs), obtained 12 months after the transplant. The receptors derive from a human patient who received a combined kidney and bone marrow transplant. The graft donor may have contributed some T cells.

For the CDR3, the DNA is TGTGCCAGCAGTCGACCCAGGGTAAACTATGGCTACACCTTC. Amino acid sequence: CASSRPRVNYGYTF. The rearrangement links TRBV11-2 to TRBJ1-2; possible D gene TRBD1, 5 bases. The V gene lost 6 bases and the J gene lost 2 bases, with 13 bases spanning the gap. The CDR3 runs 14 residues. Germline CDR1 is SGHAT and CDR2 is FQNNGV.

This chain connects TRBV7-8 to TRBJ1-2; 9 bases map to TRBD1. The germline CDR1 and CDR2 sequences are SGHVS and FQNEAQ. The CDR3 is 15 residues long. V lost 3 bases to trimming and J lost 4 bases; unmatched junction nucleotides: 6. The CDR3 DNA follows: TGTGCCAGCAGCTTGGACAGGGACAGGGCCTATGGCTACACCTTC. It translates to CASSLDRDRAYGYTF.

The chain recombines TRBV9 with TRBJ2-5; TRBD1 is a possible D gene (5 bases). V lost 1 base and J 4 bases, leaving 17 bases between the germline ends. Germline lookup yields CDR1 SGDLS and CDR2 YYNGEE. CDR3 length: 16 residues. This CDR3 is CASSVPEQDGGETQYF. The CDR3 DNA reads TGTGCCAGCAGCGTACCCGAACAGGATGGTGGAGAGACCCAGTACTTC.

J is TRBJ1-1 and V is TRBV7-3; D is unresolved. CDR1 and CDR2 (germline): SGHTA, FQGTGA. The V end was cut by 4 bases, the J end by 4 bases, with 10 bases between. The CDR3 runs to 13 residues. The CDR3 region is CASSSPGGTEAFF. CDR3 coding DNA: TGTGCCAGCAGCTCCCCAGGAGGCACTGAAGCTTTCTTT.

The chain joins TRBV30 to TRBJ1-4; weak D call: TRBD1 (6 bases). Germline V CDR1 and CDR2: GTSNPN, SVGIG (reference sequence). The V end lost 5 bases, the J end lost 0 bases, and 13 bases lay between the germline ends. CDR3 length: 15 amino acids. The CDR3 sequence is CAWDQGITTNEKLFF. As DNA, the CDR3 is TGTGCCTGGGATCAGGGGATAACAACTAATGAAAAACTGTTTTTT.

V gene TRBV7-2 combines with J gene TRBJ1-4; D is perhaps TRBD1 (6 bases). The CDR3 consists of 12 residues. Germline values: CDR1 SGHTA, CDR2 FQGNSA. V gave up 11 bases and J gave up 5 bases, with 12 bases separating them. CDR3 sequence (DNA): TGTGCCTCAAACAGGGTGAATGAAAAACTGTTTTTT. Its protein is CASNRVNEKLFF.

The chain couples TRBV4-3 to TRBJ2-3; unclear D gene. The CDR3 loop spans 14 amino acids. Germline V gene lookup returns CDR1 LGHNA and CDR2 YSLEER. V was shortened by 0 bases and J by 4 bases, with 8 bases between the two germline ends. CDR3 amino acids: CASSQDIGPDTQYF. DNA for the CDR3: TGCGCCAGCAGCCAAGATATTGGGCCAGATACGCAGTATTTT.

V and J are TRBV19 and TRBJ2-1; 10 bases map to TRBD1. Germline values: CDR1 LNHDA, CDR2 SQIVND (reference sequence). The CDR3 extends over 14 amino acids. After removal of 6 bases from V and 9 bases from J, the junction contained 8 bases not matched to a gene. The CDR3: CASSHPWDRGEQFF. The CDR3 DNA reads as TGTGCCAGTAGCCACCCCTGGGACAGGGGTGAGCAGTTCTTC.

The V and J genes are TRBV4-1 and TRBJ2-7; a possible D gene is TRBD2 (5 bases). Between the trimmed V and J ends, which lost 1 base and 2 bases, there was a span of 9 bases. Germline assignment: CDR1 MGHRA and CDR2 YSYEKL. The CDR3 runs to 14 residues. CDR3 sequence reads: CASSQVLAPYEQYF. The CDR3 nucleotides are TGCGCCAGCAGCCAAGTGCTAGCTCCCTACGAGCAGTACTTC.

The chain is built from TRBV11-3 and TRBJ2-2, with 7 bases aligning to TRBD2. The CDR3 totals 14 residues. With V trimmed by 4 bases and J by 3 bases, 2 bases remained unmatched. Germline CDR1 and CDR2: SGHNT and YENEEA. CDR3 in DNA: TGTGCCAGCAGCTCGACTAGCTACACCGGGGAGCTGTTTTTT. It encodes CASSSTSYTGELFF.

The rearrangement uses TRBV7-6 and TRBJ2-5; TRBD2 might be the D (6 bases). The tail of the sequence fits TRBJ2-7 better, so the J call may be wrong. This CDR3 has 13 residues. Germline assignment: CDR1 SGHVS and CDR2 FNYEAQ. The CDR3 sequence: CASSFSGVNEQYF. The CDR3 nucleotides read TGTGCCAGCAGCTTCTCGGGAGTCAACGAGCAGTACTTC.

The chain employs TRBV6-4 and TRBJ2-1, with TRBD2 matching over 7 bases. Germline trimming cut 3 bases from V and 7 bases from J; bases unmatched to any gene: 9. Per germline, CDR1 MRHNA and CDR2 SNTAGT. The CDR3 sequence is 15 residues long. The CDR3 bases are TGTGCCAGCAGTGAATTTACGGGAGGAGGAAATGAGCAGTTCTTC. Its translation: CASSEFTGGGNEQFF.

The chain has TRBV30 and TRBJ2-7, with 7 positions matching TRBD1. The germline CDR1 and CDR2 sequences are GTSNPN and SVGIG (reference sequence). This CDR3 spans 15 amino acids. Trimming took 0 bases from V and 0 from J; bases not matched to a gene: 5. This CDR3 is CAWSVGDRASYEQYF. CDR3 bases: TGTGCCTGGAGTGTAGGTGACAGGGCCTCCTACGAGCAGTACTTC.

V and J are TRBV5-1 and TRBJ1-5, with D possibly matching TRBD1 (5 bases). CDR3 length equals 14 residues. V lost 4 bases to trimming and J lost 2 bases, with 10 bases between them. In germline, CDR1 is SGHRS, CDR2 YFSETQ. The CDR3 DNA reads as TGCGCCAGCAGCGCGGGACTTGGCAATCAGCCCCAGCATTTT. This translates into CASSAGLGNQPQHF.